This T cell receptor beta chain is drawn from a study of blood T cell repertoires in COVID-19. For the study at large: Sources were T cells, B-cell-depleted T cells, or PBMCs; the material itself was cDNA or gDNA.

As originally analysed: Reference gene primer amplification yielded estimated nucleated cell counts. TCRdb's copy holds only in-frame clones and misses some; the assay was immunoSEQ multiplex PCR. V, J and clone size derive from that table, while D and trimming were established from the DNA sequence. The data show some 150,000 clones, 84% seen once. The CDR3 runs 17 residues. The sequencing input was peripheral blood. The source is a human donor in a cohort sampled during active COVID-19. The genes are TRBV12-2 and TRBJ2-1; the table gives TRBD2 as D, unverified against the DNA. TRBV12-2 is described as a pseudogene. CDR3 bases: TGTGCAAGTCGCCCCGGGACTAGCGGGGGGTCCCACAATGAGCAGTTCTTC. It is translated as CASRPGTSGGSHNEQFF.